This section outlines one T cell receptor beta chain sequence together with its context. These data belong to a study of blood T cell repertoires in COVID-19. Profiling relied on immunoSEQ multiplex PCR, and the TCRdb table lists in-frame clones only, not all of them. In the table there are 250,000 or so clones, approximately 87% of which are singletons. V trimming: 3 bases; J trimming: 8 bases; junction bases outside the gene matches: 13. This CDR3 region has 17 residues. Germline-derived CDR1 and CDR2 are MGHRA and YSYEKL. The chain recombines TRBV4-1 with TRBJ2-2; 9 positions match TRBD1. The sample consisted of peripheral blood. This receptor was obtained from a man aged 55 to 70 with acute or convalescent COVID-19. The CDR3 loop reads CASSQSPGTGKSGELFF. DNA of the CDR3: TGCGCCAGCAGCCAGAGCCCCGGGACAGGGAAATCGGGGGAGCTGTTTTTT.